The 18 T cell receptor beta chains reported below all come from one sample, sequenced in a study of T cell responses to AZD1222 COVID-19 vaccine. The repertoire was sequenced with immunoSEQ multiplex PCR; TCRdb's copy has only in-frame clones and lacks some. This table has 68,000 or so clones, around four fifths appearing once. The specimen comprised peripheral blood, sampled on day 0 of AZD1222 vaccination. The origin of the receptors is an adult in good health.

The V gene is TRBV15, the J gene TRBJ1-1; TRBD1 matches 11 bases. J gave up 3 bases and V 5 bases, and 2 bases lay outside the gene matches. Germline CDR1 is LNHNV and CDR2 is YYDKDF (reference sequence). The CDR3 contains 14 residues. The CDR3 loop reads CATSRGQGDTEAFF. The CDR3 nucleotides are TGTGCCACCAGCCGGGGACAGGGGGACACTGAAGCTTTCTTT.

The chain joins TRBV21-1 to TRBJ2-7; the table's TRBD2 call for D was not verified on the DNA. TRBV21-1 is classified as a pseudogene. This CDR3 region has 15 residues. The CDR3 region is CASSKGIFGTYEQYF. CDR3 in DNA: TGTGCCAGCAGCAAAGGTATATTCGGGACCTACGAGCAGTACTTC.

This rearrangement joins TRBV5-1 to TRBJ2-1; the match to TRBD2 covers 8 bases. Germline CDR1 SGHRS, CDR2 YFSETQ. V was clipped by 2 bases and J by 5 bases; unmatched bases: 6. CDR3 length equals 15 residues. CDR3 amino acids: CASSLGIAGNNEQFF. In nucleotides, the CDR3 is TGCGCCAGCAGCTTAGGAATAGCGGGGAACAATGAGCAGTTCTTC.

The V gene is TRBV18, the J gene TRBJ1-5; 7 nucleotides line up with TRBD1. This CDR3 is built from 15 residues. Germline values: CDR1 KGHSH, CDR2 LQKENI. The trim removed 5 bases at V and 7 bases at J, leaving 11 bases unmatched. The CDR3 is CASSIRQGGDQPQHF. For the CDR3, the DNA is TGTGCCAGCTCAATACGACAGGGAGGAGACCAGCCCCAGCATTTT.

This rearrangement joins TRBV5-1 to TRBJ1-6; possible D gene TRBD1, 6 bases. This CDR3 region has 15 residues. Per germline, CDR1 SGHRS and CDR2 YFSETQ. Trimming shortened V by 4 bases and J by 10 bases, and 18 bases separated the two germline ends. CDR3 DNA: TGCGCCAGCAGCACAAACGGACAGCCTACATCACCCCTCCACTTT. It specifies CASSTNGQPTSPLHF.

V gene TRBV12-3 or TRBV12-4 combines with J gene TRBJ1-4; D not certain. This CDR3 region has 13 residues. Trimming took 2 bases from V and 8 from J, leaving 9 bases between them. The CDR3 coding sequence is TGTGCCAGCAGTTTAAGTTTAGGCGAAAAACTGTTTTTT. This encodes CASSLSLGEKLFF.

Here the CDR3 reads CATSRDPGSQNIQYF. DNA of the CDR3: TGTGCCACCAGCAGAGATCCTGGAAGTCAAAACATTCAGTACTTC. This sequence joins TRBV15 and TRBJ2-4; D remains ambiguous. V was pared by 0 bases and J by 5 bases, with 11 bases between. The CDR3 is made up of 15 amino acids. Germline V gene data show CDR1 as LNHNV and CDR2 as YYDKDF (reference sequence).

The chain combines TRBV5-5 with TRBJ1-3; D gene uncertain. Trimming removed 0 bases from V and 0 bases from J, with 13 bases in between. This CDR3 is built from 17 residues. The V gene's germline CDR1 is SGHKS and CDR2 YYEKEE (reference sequence). CDR3 sequence reads: CASSLVRDTSSGNTIYF. CDR3 nucleotide sequence: TGTGCCAGCAGCTTGGTTAGGGATACTTCCTCTGGAAACACCATATATTTT.

The chain links TRBV5-6 to TRBJ2-2; TRBD2 might be the D (5 bases). Germline CDR1 reads SGHDT; CDR2 reads YYEEEE. The CDR3 spans 16 residues. V lost 2 bases and J 2 bases, leaving 13 bases between the germline ends. CDR3 amino acids: CASSLRTTGNTGELFF. CDR3 nucleotide sequence: TGTGCCAGCAGCTTACGAACGACGGGAAACACCGGGGAGCTGTTTTTT.

The J gene is TRBJ1-6, the V gene TRBV30, with D hard to call. This CDR3 is built from 14 residues. The germline V gene has CDR1 GTSNPN and CDR2 SVGIG (reference sequence). V lost 3 bases to trimming and J lost 8 bases, with 14 bases between them. CDR3 loop: CAWRVYGVDSPLHF. The CDR3 region has the DNA TGTGCCTGGAGGGTTTATGGGGTTGATTCACCCCTCCACTTT.

V usage is TRBV7-6 and J usage is TRBJ1-6; D may be TRBD1 (6 bases). The V end lost 2 bases, the J end lost 7 bases, and 15 bases lay between the germline ends. This CDR3 spans 16 amino acids. CDR1 is SGHVS and CDR2 is FNYEAQ in the germline V gene. DNA for the CDR3: TGTGCCAGCAGCTTAAACTTTGGGGGCAGGAATTCACCCCTCCACTTT. Translated: CASSLNFGGRNSPLHF.

V and J are TRBV30 and TRBJ1-5; D remains ambiguous. This CDR3 spans 13 amino acids. V gave up 4 bases and J gave up 2 bases, with 9 bases separating them. Per germline, CDR1 GTSNPN and CDR2 SVGIG (reference sequence). CDR3 sequence (DNA): TGTGCCTGGACCAAATCGGGCAATCAGCCCCAGCATTTT. Translation gives CAWTKSGNQPQHF. The entire variable domain, with the rest obtained from reference TRBV30 and TRBJ1-5, is as follows: SQTIHQWPATLVQPVGSPLSLECTVEGTSNPNLYWYRQAAGRGLQLLFYSVGIGQISSEVPQNLSASRPQDRQFILSSKKLLLSDSGFYLCAWTKSGNQPQHFGDGTRLSIL.

In regard to this clone: A junction boundary mismatches the germline segment, possibly from a read error. The V gene is TRBV4-3, the J gene TRBJ1-2, with 7 positions matching TRBD1. From germline, CDR1 is LGHNA and CDR2 YSLEER. The CDR3 is made up of 15 amino acids. The CDR3 is CASRQGDTSRSGYTF. The DNA for the CDR3 is TGCGCCAGCCGCCAGGGGGACACCTCACGCAGTGGCTACACCTTC.

Only one count was recorded for this clone. CDR3 sequence reads: CAGIPGQDLAFF. The CDR3 coding sequence is TGTGCCGGGATACCCGGACAGGATTTAGCTTTCTTT. The J gene is TRBJ1-1, the V gene TRBV30; 7 nucleotides match TRBD1. Trimming cost V 8 bases and J 10 bases; bases outside gene matches: 13. Germline-derived CDR1 and CDR2 are GTSNPN and SVGIG (reference sequence). The CDR3 has 12 residues.

The V and J genes are TRBV6-6 and TRBJ2-5; a possible D gene is TRBD1 (6 bases). V dropped 7 bases and J dropped 1 base, with 13 bases sitting between them. The CDR3 runs 14 residues. Per the germline V gene, CDR1 is MNHNY and CDR2 is SVGAGI (reference sequence). CDR3 amino acids: CASTNTGSQETQYF. The CDR3, as DNA: TGTGCCAGCACCAATACAGGGTCCCAAGAGACCCAGTACTTC.

The chain couples TRBV5-1 to TRBJ2-1; 9 bases map to TRBD2. The germline V gene has CDR1 SGHRS and CDR2 YFSETQ. V shed 5 bases, J shed 2 bases, and the junction held 5 bases outside the gene matches. This CDR3 has 15 residues. The CDR3 loop reads CASRWGGGAYNEQFF. The DNA for the CDR3 is TGCGCCAGCAGGTGGGGCGGGGGGGCCTACAATGAGCAGTTCTTC.

This clone was picked up one time. V is TRBV3-1 (or the pseudogene TRBV3-2) and J is TRBJ1-1; maybe TRBD1 (5 bases). With 2 bases removed from V and 1 base from J, the gap between germline ends came to 8 bases. CDR3 length: 14 residues. The germline V gene encodes CDR1 LGHDT and CDR2 YNNKEL (reference sequence). CDR3 residues: CASSQIDRNTEAFF. The CDR3 nucleotides are TGTGCCAGCAGCCAAATAGACAGGAACACTGAAGCTTTCTTT.

The chain uses TRBV27 and TRBJ1-4; D is unresolved. From germline, CDR1 is MNHEY and CDR2 SMNVEV (reference sequence). The CDR3 spans 15 residues. V lost 5 bases to trimming and J lost 1 base, with 11 bases between them. CDR3 in amino acids: CASSKGPGTNEKLFF. The CDR3 coding sequence is TGTGCCAGCAGTAAGGGCCCCGGAACTAATGAAAAACTGTTTTTT.